These 9 T cell receptor beta chains share one sample of origin, sequenced in a study of T cell responses to AZD1222 COVID-19 vaccine. Only in-frame clones appear in the TCRdb table, and some are missing; sequencing was by immunoSEQ multiplex PCR. The table includes 250,000 to 300,000 clones, around 93% detected once. Sequenced here: peripheral blood, sampled 28 days after the second AZD1222 dose. Every receptor here comes from an adult who received the AZD1222 COVID-19 vaccine.

The chain joins TRBV29-1 to TRBJ1-2; D remains unclear. V was clipped by 0 bases and J by 8 bases, with 7 bases between them. The CDR3 has 11 amino acids. Germline V CDR1 and CDR2: SQVTM, ANQGSEA. The CDR3 coding sequence is TGCAGCGTTGAAGACCAGCACGGCTACACCTTC. Protein: CSVEDQHGYTF.

In DNA, the CDR3 is TGTGCCAGCAGGGGAGCGGAGGGCTATGGCTACACCTTC. This codes for CASRGAEGYGYTF. The V and J genes are TRBV12-3 or TRBV12-4 and TRBJ1-2; no clear D gene. The V gene lost 6 bases and the J gene lost 4 bases, with 12 bases spanning the gap. The CDR3 spans 13 residues.

This clone came up once. The V and J genes are TRBV6-5 and TRBJ2-3; the D is unclear. This CDR3 region has 13 residues. Germline lookup yields CDR1 MNHEY and CDR2 SVGAGI. The germline V and J ends were trimmed by 6 bases and 0 bases, with 7 bases remaining between them. The CDR3 spells CASSLGSTDTQYF. The CDR3 DNA follows: TGTGCCAGCAGCCTCGGAAGCACAGATACGCAGTATTTT.

The V call is TRBV7-2, the J call TRBJ2-1, with 11 bases lining up with TRBD2. The J segment lost 10 bases and the V segment lost 6 bases, leaving 11 bases of the junction unmatched. Germline CDR1 reads SGHTA; CDR2 reads FQGNSA. This CDR3 comprises 15 residues. The CDR3 region is CASSRTSGWDGEQFF. The CDR3 DNA is TGTGCCAGCAGTCGGACTAGCGGGTGGGACGGAGAGCAGTTCTTC.

The chain's CDR3 is CASTTGPSPYEQYF. In DNA form, the CDR3 reads TGTGCCAGCACGACAGGGCCTTCTCCGTATGAGCAGTACTTC. The chain has TRBV9 and TRBJ2-7; 7 bases line up with TRBD1. CDR1 and CDR2 (germline): SGDLS, YYNGEE. V shed 6 bases, J shed 7 bases, and the junction held 13 bases outside the gene matches. CDR3 length: 14 residues.

The V and J genes are TRBV6-1 and TRBJ2-7; D is ambiguous. V lost 1 base and J 3 bases, leaving 10 bases between the germline ends. CDR1 MNHNS and CDR2 SASEGT come from the germline V gene. CDR3 length: 14 residues. The CDR3 DNA reads as TGTGCCAGCAGTGAAGGGTCGAGGTTCTACGAGCAGTACTTC. Its protein is CASSEGSRFYEQYF.

The V and J genes are TRBV6-6 and TRBJ2-7, with D possibly being TRBD2 (6 bases). CDR1 and CDR2 from the germline V gene are MNHNY and SVGAGI (reference sequence). Between the trimmed V and J ends, which lost 2 bases and 3 bases, there was a span of 11 bases. The CDR3 sequence is 14 residues long. CDR3: CASSYGQGGYEQYF. In DNA, the CDR3 is TGTGCCAGCAGTTACGGGCAGGGAGGCTACGAGCAGTACTTC.

This chain uses TRBV4-3 with TRBJ1-6, with D tentatively TRBD1 (5 bases). The germline gives CDR1 LGHNA, CDR2 YSLEER. V lost 0 bases and J 7 bases, leaving 10 bases between the germline ends. This CDR3 has 15 residues. CDR3 protein: CASSQDAGGNSPLHF. In nucleotides, the CDR3 is TGCGCCAGCAGCCAAGATGCGGGGGGAAATTCACCCCTCCACTTT.

The J gene is TRBJ1-1, the V gene TRBV2, with D tentatively TRBD1 (6 bases). Germline CDR1 reads SNHLY; CDR2 reads FYNNEI. This CDR3 spans 13 amino acids. The germline V and J ends were trimmed by 2 bases and 3 bases, with 7 bases remaining between them. The CDR3 DNA follows: TGTGCCAGCAGTGAAAGGGGGGACACTGAAGCTTTCTTT. It codes for CASSERGDTEAFF.